This T cell receptor (beta chain) stems from a study of CD8 T cells in Susac syndrome. An amount of RNA that ranged from 0.5 to 1 ug was reverse transcribed with random hexamers. TCRdb reanalysed the immunoSEQ multiplex PCR reads using MiXCR and keeps one entry per CDR3 protein. The table has fewer than 150,000 distinct CDR3 sequences, approximately 95% seen once. This TCR was sampled from a human donor in good health. The sequencing input was CD8+ T cells from PBMCs.

The CDR3 loop reads CASGREYEQYF. CDR3 sequence (DNA): TGTGCCAGCGGGAGGGAATACGAGCAGTACTTC. J is TRBJ2-7 and V is TRBV7-6, with 7 bases fitting TRBD2. The CDR3 covers 11 residues. Germline V lookup: CDR1 SGHVS, CDR2 FNYEAQ. With 8 bases clipped from V and 4 bases from J, the junction kept 2 bases outside the gene matches.